One TCR beta chain is described in this entry. Its matching antigen is unknown. The CDR3 has 14 residues. The V gene lost 7 bases and the J gene lost 7 bases, with 16 bases spanning the gap. CDR1 is MDHEN and CDR2 is SYDVKM in the germline V gene. The record originates from a study of cytomegalovirus exposure and HLA in healthy donors. Study details: Of some 410 genotyped donors, 81% grouped in the Caucasian-associated ancestry cluster.

PCR was performed using 60 Vbeta and 13 Jbeta primers. Libraries were prepared by immunoSEQ multiplex PCR; TCRdb keeps only in-frame clonotypes and omits some of them. The table includes around 76,000 clones, approximately 80% detected once. The study's findings and limits: Follow-up analysis found HLA locus-dependent TCR association rates, highest for DRB1 and lowest for HLA-C. CMV serostatus was the only immune exposure information that was available. Later work showed greater clonal expansion in HLA-associated TCR beta chains than in equally common others.

The clonotype originates from a woman aged 40-49 years in good health and CMV-seropositive. The V call is TRBV28, the J call TRBJ1-4; D ambiguous. Sequenced: PBMCs. CDR3 nucleotide sequence: TGTGCCAGCATCCACTCTGGAGAGGGTGAAAAACTGTTTTTT. Translating it yields CASIHSGEGEKLFF.